This TCR beta chain stems from a study of blood T cell repertoires in COVID-19. For the study at large: PBMCs, B-cell-depleted T cells, or T cells provided the cDNA or gDNA that made up the material.

Profiling relied on immunoSEQ multiplex PCR, and the TCRdb table lists in-frame clones only, not all of them. The table has 130,000 to 150,000 clones, 88% seen once. The source of this sequence is a human donor in a cohort sampled during active COVID-19. The sequenced sample was peripheral blood.

The CDR3 loop reads CASSQVQGGRTKLFF. CDR3 DNA sequence: TGTGCCAGCAGCCAAGTCCAGGGTGGACGGACAAAACTGTTTTTT. The V and J genes are TRBV3-1 (or the pseudogene TRBV3-2) and TRBJ1-4; D might be TRBD1 (5 bases). This CDR3 region has 15 residues. Deletions cut 1 base from V and 10 bases from J, with 16 bases between. In germline, CDR1 is LGHDT, CDR2 YNNKEL (reference sequence).